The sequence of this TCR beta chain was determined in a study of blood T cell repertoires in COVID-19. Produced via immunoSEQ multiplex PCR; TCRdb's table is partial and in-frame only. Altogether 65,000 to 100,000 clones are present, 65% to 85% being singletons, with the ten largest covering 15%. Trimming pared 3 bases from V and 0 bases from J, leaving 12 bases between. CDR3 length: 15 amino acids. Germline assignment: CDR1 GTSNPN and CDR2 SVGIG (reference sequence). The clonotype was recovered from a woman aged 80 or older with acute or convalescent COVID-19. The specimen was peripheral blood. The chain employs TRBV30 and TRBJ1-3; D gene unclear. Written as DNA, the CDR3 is TGTGCCTGGAGGCCGCAGGATAACTCTGGAAACACCATATATTTT. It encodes CAWRPQDNSGNTIYF.